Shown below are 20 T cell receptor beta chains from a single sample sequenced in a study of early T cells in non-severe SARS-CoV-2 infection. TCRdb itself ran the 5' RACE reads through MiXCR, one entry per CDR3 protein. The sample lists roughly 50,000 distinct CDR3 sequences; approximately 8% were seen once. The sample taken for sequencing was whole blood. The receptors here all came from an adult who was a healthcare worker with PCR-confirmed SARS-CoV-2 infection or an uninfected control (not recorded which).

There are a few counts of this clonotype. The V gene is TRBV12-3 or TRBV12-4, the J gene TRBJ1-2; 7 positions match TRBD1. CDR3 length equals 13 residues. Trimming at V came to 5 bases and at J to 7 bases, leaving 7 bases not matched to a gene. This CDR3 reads CASSTTGAGGYTF. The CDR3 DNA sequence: TGTGCCAGCAGTACAACAGGGGCAGGTGGCTACACCTTC.

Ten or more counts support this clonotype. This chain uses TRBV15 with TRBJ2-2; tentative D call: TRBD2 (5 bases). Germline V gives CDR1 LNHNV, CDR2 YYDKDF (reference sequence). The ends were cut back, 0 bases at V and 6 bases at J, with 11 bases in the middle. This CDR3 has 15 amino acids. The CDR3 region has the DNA TGTGCCACCAGCAGAGATCCCCTAGCTGCCGGGGAGCTGTTTTTT. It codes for CATSRDPLAAGELFF.

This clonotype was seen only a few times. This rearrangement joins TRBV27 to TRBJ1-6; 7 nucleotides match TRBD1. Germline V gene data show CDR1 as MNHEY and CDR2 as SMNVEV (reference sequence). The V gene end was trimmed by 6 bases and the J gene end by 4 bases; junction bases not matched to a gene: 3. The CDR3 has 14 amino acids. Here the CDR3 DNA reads TGTGCCAGCAGCTACAGGGGTTATAATTCACCCCTCCACTTT. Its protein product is CASSYRGYNSPLHF.

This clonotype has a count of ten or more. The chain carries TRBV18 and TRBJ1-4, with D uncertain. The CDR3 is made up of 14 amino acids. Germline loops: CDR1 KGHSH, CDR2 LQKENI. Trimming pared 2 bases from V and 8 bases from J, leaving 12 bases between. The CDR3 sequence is CASSPAGGEEKLFF. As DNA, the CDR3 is TGTGCCAGCTCACCAGCGGGAGGAGAAGAAAAACTGTTTTTT.

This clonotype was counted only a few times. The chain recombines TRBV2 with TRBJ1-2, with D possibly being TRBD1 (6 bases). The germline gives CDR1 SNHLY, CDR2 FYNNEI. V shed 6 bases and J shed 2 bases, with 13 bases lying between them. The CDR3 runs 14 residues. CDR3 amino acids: CASSPAGVNYGYTF. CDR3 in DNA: TGTGCCAGCAGCCCCGCAGGGGTCAACTATGGCTACACCTTC.

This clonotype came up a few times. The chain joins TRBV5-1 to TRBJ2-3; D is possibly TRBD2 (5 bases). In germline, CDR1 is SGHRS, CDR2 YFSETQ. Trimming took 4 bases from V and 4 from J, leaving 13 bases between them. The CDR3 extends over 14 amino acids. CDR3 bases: TGCGCCAGCAGCGTCCGGGATACTGCAGATACGCAGTATTTT. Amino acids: CASSVRDTADTQYF. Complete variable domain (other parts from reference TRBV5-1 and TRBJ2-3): KAGVTQTPRYLIKTRGQQVTLSCSPISGHRSVSWYQQTPGQGLQFLFEYFSETQRNKGNFPGRFSGRQFSNSRSEMNVSTLELGDSALYLCASSVRDTADTQYFGPGTRLTVL.

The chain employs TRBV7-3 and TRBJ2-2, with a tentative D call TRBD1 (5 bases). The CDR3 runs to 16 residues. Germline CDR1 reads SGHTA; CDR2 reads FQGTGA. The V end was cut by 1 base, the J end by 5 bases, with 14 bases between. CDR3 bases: TGTGCCAGCAGCTTAAACCCTAGGGGCCCTACCGGGGAGCTGTTTTTT. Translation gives CASSLNPRGPTGELFF.

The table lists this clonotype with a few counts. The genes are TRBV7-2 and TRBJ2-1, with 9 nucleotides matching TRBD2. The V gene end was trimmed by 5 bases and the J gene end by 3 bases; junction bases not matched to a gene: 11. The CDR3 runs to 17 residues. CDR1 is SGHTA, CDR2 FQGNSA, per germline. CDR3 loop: CASSPRSGRTLYNEQFF. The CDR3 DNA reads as TGTGCCAGCAGCCCCAGGAGCGGGAGGACCCTCTACAATGAGCAGTTCTTC.

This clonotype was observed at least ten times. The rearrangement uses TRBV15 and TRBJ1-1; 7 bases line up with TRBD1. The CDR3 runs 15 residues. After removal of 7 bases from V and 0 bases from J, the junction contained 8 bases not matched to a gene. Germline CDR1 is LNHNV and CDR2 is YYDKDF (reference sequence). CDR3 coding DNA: TGTGCCACCACGAGGGACAGAATCATGAACACTGAAGCTTTCTTT. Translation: CATTRDRIMNTEAFF.

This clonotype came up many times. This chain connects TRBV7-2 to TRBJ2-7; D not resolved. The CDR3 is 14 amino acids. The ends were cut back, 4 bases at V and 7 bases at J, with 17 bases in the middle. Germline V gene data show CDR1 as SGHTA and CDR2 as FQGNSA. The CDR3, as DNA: TGTGCCAGCAGCTCCTACGTCGGGCTAGGGGAGCAGTACTTC. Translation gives CASSSYVGLGEQYF.

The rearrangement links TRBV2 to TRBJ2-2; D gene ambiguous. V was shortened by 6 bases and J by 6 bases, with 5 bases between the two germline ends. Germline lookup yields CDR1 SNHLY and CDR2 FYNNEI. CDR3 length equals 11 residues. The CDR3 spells CASRKAGELFF. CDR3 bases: TGTGCCAGCAGGAAGGCCGGGGAGCTGTTTTTT. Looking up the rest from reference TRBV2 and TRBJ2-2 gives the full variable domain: EPEVTQTPSHQVTQMGQEVILRCVPISNHLYFYWYRQILGQKVEFLVSFYNNEISEKSEIFDDQFSVERPDGSNFTLKIRSTKLEDSAMYFCASRKAGELFFGEGSRLTVL.

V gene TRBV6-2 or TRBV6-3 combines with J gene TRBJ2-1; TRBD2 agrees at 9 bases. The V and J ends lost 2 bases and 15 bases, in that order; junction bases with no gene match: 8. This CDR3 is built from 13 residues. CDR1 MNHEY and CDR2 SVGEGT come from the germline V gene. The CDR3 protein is CASSYTTGTSLFF. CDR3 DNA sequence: TGTGCCAGCAGTTACACCACCGGGACTAGCCTGTTCTTC.

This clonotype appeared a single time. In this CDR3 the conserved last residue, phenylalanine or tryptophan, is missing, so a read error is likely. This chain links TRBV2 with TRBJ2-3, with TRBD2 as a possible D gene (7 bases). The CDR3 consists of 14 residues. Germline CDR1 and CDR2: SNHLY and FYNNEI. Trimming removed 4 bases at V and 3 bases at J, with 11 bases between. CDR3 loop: CASSAGGHTDTQYS. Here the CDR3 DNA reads TGTGCCAGCAGTGCGGGGGGCCATACAGATACGCAGTATTCT.

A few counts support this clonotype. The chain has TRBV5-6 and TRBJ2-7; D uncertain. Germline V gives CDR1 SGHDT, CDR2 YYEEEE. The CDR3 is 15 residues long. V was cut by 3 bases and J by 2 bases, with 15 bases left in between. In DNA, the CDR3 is TGTGCCAGCAGCTCGGGCCGGGCTAAAACCTACGAGCAGTACTTC. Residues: CASSSGRAKTYEQYF.

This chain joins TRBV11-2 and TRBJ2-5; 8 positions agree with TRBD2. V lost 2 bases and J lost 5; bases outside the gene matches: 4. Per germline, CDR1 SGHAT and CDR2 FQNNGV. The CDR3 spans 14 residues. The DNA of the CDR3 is TGTGCCAGCAGCTTATTAGCGGGGTCTGAGACCCAGTACTTC. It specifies CASSLLAGSETQYF.

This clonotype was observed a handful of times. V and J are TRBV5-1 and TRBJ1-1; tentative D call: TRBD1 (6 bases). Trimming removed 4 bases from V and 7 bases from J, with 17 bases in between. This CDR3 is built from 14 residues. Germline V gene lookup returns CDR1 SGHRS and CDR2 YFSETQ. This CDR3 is CASSARGGRLEAFF. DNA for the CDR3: TGCGCCAGCAGCGCCCGTGGGGGCCGACTTGAAGCTTTCTTT.

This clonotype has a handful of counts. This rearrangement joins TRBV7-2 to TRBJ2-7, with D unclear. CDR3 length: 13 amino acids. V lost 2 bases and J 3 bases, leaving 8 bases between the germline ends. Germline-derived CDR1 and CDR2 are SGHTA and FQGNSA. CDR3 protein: CASSLTRDYEQYF. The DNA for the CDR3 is TGTGCCAGCAGCTTAACAAGGGACTACGAGCAGTACTTC.

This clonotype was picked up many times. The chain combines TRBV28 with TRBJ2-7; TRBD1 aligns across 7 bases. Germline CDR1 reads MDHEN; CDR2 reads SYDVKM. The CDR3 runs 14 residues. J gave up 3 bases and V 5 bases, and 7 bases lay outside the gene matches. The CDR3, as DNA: TGTGCCAGCAGTAGCCCCCGGGACAGCTACGAGCAGTACTTC. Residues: CASSSPRDSYEQYF.

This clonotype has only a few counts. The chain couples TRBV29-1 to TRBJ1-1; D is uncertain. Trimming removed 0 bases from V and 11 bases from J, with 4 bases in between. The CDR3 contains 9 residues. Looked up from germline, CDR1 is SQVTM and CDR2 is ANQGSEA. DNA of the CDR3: TGCAGCGTTGAAGATCCGGCTTTCTTT. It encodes CSVEDPAFF.

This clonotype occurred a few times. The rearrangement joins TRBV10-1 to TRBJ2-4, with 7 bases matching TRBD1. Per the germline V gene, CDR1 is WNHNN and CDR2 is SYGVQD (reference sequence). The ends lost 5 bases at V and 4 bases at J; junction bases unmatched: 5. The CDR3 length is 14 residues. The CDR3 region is CASSQGDSKNIQYF. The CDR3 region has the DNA TGCGCCAGCAGTCAGGGGGACAGTAAAAACATTCAGTACTTC.